The text below deals with one TCR beta chain. Antigen unknown. This CDR3 has 15 residues. The ends were cut back, 0 bases at V and 5 bases at J, with 14 bases in the middle. The germline V gene has CDR1 SGHRS and CDR2 YFSETQ. This record comes from a study of chemoradiotherapy in HPV16-positive cancers. TCRdb's copy holds only in-frame clones and misses some; the assay was immunoSEQ multiplex PCR. Here the sample spans about 5,400 clones, roughly 85% being singletons. Whole-study results and caveats: Functional assays defining HPV-specific T cells used only a couple of HPV16-positive patients. Candidate HPV-specific clones and E7-related TCR motifs grew in tumor during treatment.

Samples were taken several times over chemoradiotherapy. V gene TRBV5-1 combines with J gene TRBJ1-2, with unresolved D. Here the sequenced sample was tumor tissue, taken from a patient who underwent chemoradiotherapy. This receptor was obtained from a human donor with HPV-associated anogenital cancer. The CDR3 sequence: CASSLGLMDNYGYTF. In DNA, the CDR3 is TGCGCCAGCAGCTTGGGCCTAATGGATAATTATGGCTACACCTTC.